This T cell receptor (beta chain) stems from a study of human T cells and chemical hapten exposure. For the study at large: Researchers reported sensitizing an approximately 2 cm by approximately 2 cm upper inner arm skin site with 2% DPC.

The library labeled individual cDNA molecules by adding unique molecular identifiers to them. TCRdb reprocessed the RACE reads with MiXCR, giving one entry per CDR3 protein. The data contain 190,000 or so distinct CDR3 sequences, around 23% of them singletons. General study findings and limits: Having alopecia, the donors may differ immunologically from healthy people.

This clonotype turned up a few times. The antigen remains unidentified. Time point of the sample: patch test 3, about 24 weeks after DPC sensitization. Treatment meaning: therapeutic diphenylcyclopropenone sensitization with weekly scalp DPC. Researchers extracted total RNA from unfractionated whole blood. The TCR comes from a middle-aged woman with alopecia areata. Some clones in this sample may be carry-over from other donors' samples. Material: whole blood, obtained in connection with sensitization to the hapten diphenylcyclopropenone (DPC).

CDR3 nucleotide sequence: TGCAGTGCTAGGGAACTAGGGCAAGAGACCCAGTACTTC. Translation gives CSARELGQETQYF. The chain combines TRBV20-1 with TRBJ2-5; D possibly corresponds to TRBD2 (5 bases). CDR1 is DFQATT, CDR2 SNEGSKA, per germline (reference sequence). V shed 3 bases and J shed 2 bases, with 10 bases lying between them. This CDR3 region has 13 residues.